This T cell receptor beta chain was recovered during a study of early T cells in non-severe SARS-CoV-2 infection. The CDR3 loop spans 16 amino acids. J was trimmed by 4 bases and V by 5 bases; bases with no gene match: 7. Per the germline V gene, CDR1 is SGHTA and CDR2 is FQGNSA. TCRdb reprocessed the 5' RACE reads via MiXCR and lists one record per CDR3 protein. The sample holds just over 80,000 distinct CDR3 sequences, about an eighth seen once. This clonotype was seen more than once but under ten times. Material: whole blood. This chain links TRBV7-2 with TRBJ2-3; 12 bases fit TRBD2. The origin of this receptor is an adult who was a healthcare worker with PCR-confirmed SARS-CoV-2 infection or an uninfected control (not recorded which). CDR3 sequence: CASSLRTSGVSDTQYF. CDR3 coding DNA: TGTGCCAGCAGCCTGAGGACTAGCGGGGTGTCAGATACGCAGTATTTT.